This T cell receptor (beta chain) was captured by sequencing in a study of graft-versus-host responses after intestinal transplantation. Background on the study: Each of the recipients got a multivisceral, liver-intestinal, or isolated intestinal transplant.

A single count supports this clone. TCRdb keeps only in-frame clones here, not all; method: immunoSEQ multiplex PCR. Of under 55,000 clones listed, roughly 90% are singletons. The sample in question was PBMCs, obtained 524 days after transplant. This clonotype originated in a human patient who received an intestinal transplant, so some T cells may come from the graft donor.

As DNA, the CDR3 is TGTGCCAGCAGCCCCCGTAGCACCCTGGGGACCGGGGAGCTGTTTTTT. Residues: CASSPRSTLGTGELFF. The gene calls are TRBV9 and TRBJ2-2; D call uncertain. Germline assignment: CDR1 SGDLS and CDR2 YYNGEE. The germline V and J ends were trimmed by 4 bases and 5 bases, with 18 bases remaining between them. The CDR3 consists of 16 residues.